This TCR beta chain derives from a study of cytomegalovirus exposure and HLA in healthy donors. Notes on the study in general: In an earlier analysis, about 87% or about 30%: the productive usage of most TCR beta V segments.

A note on this clone: Its matching antigen is unknown.

PCR primers comprised 60 Vbeta and 13 Jbeta primers. Libraries were prepared by immunoSEQ multiplex PCR; TCRdb keeps only in-frame clonotypes and omits some of them. This sample has some 140,000 clones, with around 83% found just once. This receptor was taken from a woman in her 50s in good health and CMV-seropositive. Material: PBMCs.

CDR3 amino acids: CASSPRKGANYGYTF. The CDR3 bases are TGTGCCAGCTCACCTAGGAAAGGGGCCAACTATGGCTACACCTTC. The chain carries TRBV18 and TRBJ1-2, with TRBD1 as a possible D gene (5 bases). There are 15 residues in the CDR3. Per germline, CDR1 KGHSH and CDR2 LQKENI. The V end lost 3 bases, the J end lost 2 bases, and 13 bases lay between the germline ends.